The source of this T cell receptor (beta chain) is a study of blood T cell repertoires in COVID-19. Germline V gene sequence: CDR1 SGHTA, CDR2 FQGTGA. Trimming shortened V by 6 bases and J by 6 bases, and 23 bases separated the two germline ends. The CDR3 is 16 amino acids. As processed by the authors: Amplification of reference gene primers was used by the study to estimate nucleated cell counts. Some clones are missing from TCRdb's copy, which holds only in-frame ones; the method was immunoSEQ multiplex PCR. D and trimming come from the DNA, and the V and J calls and clone size come from that table. The sample holds approximately 130,000 clones; approximately 85% are singletons and the top ten take 4.3%.

The sequenced sample consisted of peripheral blood. The sequence derives from a human donor in a cohort sampled during active COVID-19. This sequence joins TRBV7-3 and TRBJ1-2; the D is unclear. CDR3 coding DNA: TGTGCCAGCAGTCCAACGACGGCGGGGAGACCACATGGCTACACCTTC. It translates to CASSPTTAGRPHGYTF. The full variable domain, completed using reference TRBV7-3 and TRBJ1-2, is GAGVSQTPSNKVTEKGKYVELRCDPISGHTALYWYRQSLGQGPEFLIYFQGTGAADDSGLPNDRFFAVRPEGSVSTLKIQRTERGDSAVYLCASSPTTAGRPHGYTFGSGTRLTVV.